The 2 T cell receptor beta chains presented below share a single source sample, sequenced in a study of T cells in Graves' hyperthyroidism and ophthalmopathy. It was RNA transcripts that yielded the amplified TCR beta CDR3 regions. First-round RT-PCR with HTBI primers amplified the TCR CDR3 region. TCRdb passed the multiplex PCR reads through MiXCR, listing each CDR3 protein once. The sample has under 800,000 distinct CDR3 sequences, 13% to 15% seen once. The sequenced material came from blood. The receptors here all came from a woman aged 18 to 35 with Graves' hyperthyroidism.

This clonotype showed up many times. The chain recombines TRBV6-1 with TRBJ2-3; D unresolved. Germline V gene lookup returns CDR1 MNHNS and CDR2 SASEGT. The V end lost 5 bases, the J end lost 3 bases, and 18 bases lay between the germline ends. CDR3 length: 16 amino acids. The CDR3 bases are TGTGCCAGCAGTTACCCGCCCCTTATATCGACAGATACGCAGTATTTT. This codes for CASSYPPLISTDTQYF.

This clonotype was observed many times. This chain joins TRBV11-2 and TRBJ2-3; 10 positions agree with TRBD2. This CDR3 has 17 residues. Germline values: CDR1 SGHAT, CDR2 FQNNGV. V gave up 1 base and J gave up 4 bases; unmatched junction bases: 8. DNA of the CDR3: TGTGCCAGCAGCTTAGTATCCCTAGCGGGAGCCCCAGATACGCAGTATTTT. It yields the protein CASSLVSLAGAPDTQYF.